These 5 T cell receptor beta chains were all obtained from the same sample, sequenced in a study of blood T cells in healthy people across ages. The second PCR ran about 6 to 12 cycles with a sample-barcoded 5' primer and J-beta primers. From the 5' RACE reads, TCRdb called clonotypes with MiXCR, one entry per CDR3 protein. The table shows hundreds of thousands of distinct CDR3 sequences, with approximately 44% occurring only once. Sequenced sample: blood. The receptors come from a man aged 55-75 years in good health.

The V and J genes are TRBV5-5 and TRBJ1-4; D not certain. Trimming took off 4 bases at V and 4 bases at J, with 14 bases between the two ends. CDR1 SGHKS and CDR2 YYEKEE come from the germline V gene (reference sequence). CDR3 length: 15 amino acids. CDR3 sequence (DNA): TGTGCCAGCAGCCCCCCAATGGGCCTTAATGAAAAACTGTTTTTT. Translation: CASSPPMGLNEKLFF.

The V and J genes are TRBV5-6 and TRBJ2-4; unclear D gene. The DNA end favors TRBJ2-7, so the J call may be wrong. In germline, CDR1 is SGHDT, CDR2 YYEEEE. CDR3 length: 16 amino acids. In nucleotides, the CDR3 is TGTGCCAGCAGCTTCATTCAAGGGCGAACCCATGACGAGCAGTACTTC. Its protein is CASSFIQGRTHDEQYF.

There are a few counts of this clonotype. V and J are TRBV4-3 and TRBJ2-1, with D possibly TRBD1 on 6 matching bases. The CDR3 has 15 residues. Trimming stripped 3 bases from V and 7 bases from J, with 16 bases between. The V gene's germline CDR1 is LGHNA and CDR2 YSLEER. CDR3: CASSQGQGMVNEQFF. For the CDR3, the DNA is TGCGCCAGCAGCCAGGGCCAGGGGATGGTTAATGAGCAGTTCTTC.

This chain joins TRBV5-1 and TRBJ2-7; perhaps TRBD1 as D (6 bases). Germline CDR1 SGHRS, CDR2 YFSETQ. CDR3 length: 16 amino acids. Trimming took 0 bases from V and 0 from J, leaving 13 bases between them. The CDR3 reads CASSLGTVPSSYEQYF. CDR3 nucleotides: TGCGCCAGCAGCTTGGGGACAGTGCCCAGCTCCTACGAGCAGTACTTC.

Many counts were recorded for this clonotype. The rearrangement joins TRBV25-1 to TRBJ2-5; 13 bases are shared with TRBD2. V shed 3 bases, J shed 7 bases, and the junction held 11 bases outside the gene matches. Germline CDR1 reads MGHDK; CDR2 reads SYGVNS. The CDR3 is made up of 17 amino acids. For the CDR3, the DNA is TGTGCCAGCAGTGACGTTGGGACTAGCGGGACCCTCGGGACCCAGTACTTC. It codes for CASSDVGTSGTLGTQYF.